The following is a T cell receptor (beta chain) sequence with its context. The antigen is unknown. The data derive from a study of cytomegalovirus exposure and HLA in healthy donors. Primers: 60 Vbeta forward and 13 Jbeta reverse. Data came from immunoSEQ multiplex PCR; TCRdb stores just in-frame clones and leaves some out. The table lists about 110,000 clones, 65% to 90% of them singletons. CDR1 and CDR2 from the germline V gene are MGHRA and YSYEKL. The CDR3 has 18 amino acids. V was trimmed by 1 base and J by 5 bases, leaving 20 bases between them. Study outcomes and limitations: HLA alleles were associated with roughly 15,000 TCR beta sequences in a later analysis at 0.05 false discovery rate.

The rearrangement joins TRBV4-1 to TRBJ1-4; D is unresolved. This clonotype originated in a man between 45 and 60 years old in good health and CMV-seronegative. The sequenced material came from PBMCs. The CDR3 sequence: CASSQASIRPWRNEKLFF. In nucleotides, the CDR3 is TGCGCCAGCAGCCAAGCTTCTATTCGTCCGTGGAGAAATGAAAAACTGTTTTTT.